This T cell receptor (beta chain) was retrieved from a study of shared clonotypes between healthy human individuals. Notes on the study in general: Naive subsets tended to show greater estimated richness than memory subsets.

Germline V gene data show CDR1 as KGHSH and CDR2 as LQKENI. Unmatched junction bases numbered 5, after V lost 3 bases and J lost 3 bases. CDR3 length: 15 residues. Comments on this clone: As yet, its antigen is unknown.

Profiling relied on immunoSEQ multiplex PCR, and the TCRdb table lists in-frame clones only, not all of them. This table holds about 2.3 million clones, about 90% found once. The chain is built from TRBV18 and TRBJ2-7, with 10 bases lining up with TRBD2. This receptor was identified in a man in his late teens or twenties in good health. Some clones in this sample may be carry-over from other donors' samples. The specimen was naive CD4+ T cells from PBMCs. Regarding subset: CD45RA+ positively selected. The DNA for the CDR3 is TGTGCCAGCTCACCGTCTAGCGGGAGTTTCTACGAGCAGTACTTC. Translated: CASSPSSGSFYEQYF.